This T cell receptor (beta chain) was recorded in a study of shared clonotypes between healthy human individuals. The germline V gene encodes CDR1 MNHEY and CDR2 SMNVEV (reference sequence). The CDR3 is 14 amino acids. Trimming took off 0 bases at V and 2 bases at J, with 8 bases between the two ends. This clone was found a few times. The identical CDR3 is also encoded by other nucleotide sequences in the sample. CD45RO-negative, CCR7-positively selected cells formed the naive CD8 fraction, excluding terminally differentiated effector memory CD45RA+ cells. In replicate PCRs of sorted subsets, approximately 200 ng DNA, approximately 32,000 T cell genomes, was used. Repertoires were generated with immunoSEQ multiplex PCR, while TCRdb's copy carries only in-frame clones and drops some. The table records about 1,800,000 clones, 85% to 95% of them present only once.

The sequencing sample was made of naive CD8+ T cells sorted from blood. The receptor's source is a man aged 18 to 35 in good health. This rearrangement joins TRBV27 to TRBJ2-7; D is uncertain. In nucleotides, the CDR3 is TGTGCCAGCAGTTTATCTGGCAGAACCTACGAGCAGTACTTC. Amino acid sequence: CASSLSGRTYEQYF.